Sequencing of this T cell receptor (beta chain) was carried out in a study of identical twins. In its sample, this clonotype was seen a few times. Its antigen is currently unknown. General study results and limits: Zero-insertion findings could be partly confounded by invariant cells (MAIT and iNKT cells). Sharing of beta out-of-frame sequences by twins showed a weaker excess. A cross-sectional statistical analysis, not follow-up of the same donors, supported the conclusions.

A universal primer binding site was introduced by template switching. The final cDNA contained unique molecular identifiers. TCRdb called the 5' RACE reads again in MiXCR, with one record for every CDR3 protein. The data contain approximately 300,000 distinct CDR3 sequences, roughly 10% of them singletons. V lost 1 base, J lost 3 bases, and 9 bases lay in between. Germline CDR1 reads SEHNR; CDR2 reads FQNEAQ (reference sequence). This CDR3 is built from 14 residues. This same sample was also taken into another study, of yellow fever vaccine responses in identical twins.

This TCR was recovered from a young woman in good health. The sequenced sample was CD8+ T cells sorted from blood. The rearrangement uses TRBV7-9 and TRBJ2-5; tentative D call: TRBD2 (5 bases). The CDR3 DNA is TGTGCCAGCAGCTTAGTCGACGGGAAAGAGACCCAGTACTTC. Protein sequence: CASSLVDGKETQYF.